This entry describes one T cell receptor (beta chain). The target of this receptor is not known. There are no base qualities to consult, and no much larger clone falls within one base. The sample comes from a study of T-cell reconstitution after alpha-beta-depleted transplantation in children (dated by TCRdb to the mid-2010s). The study in broad terms: Using TCR repertoire profiling, the study quantitatively followed how T-cell immune reconstitution unfolded in children after TCRalphabeta/CD19-depleted allogeneic hematopoietic cell transplantation.

Its CDR3 holds 18 amino acids, cysteine through phenylalanine. The entry retains the CDR3 DNA only, 54 bases that are in frame from base 1. Here V drops 5 bases and J drops 5 bases, and the junction holds 18 bases not matched to any gene. Taken with the paper, the label for treatment or condition translates to: allogeneic hematopoietic cell transplantation with graft depleted of TCRalphabeta T cells and CD19 B cells. The children who served as transplant recipients had been given grafts of TCRalphabeta/CD19-depleted allogeneic hematopoietic cells. Here is what the overall study found, with its caveats: Over subsequent months, a decline in hyperexpanded clone frequencies was noted, and after one year, T-cell counts and TCRbeta diversity were mostly ascribed to newly produced T cells. About two months after transplant, the apparently early recovery of alphabetaT-cell counts reportedly depended on just several hundred clones that had expanded rapidly and came from non-depleted graft cells. In some patients, the high TCRbeta diversity seen at day 60 was put down to recipient T cells and intrathymic progenitors that had survived conditioning.

The protocol used for the library was PCR. These reads were obtained on an Illumina HiSeq 2500. TCR libraries were prepared with molecular barcoding, using unique molecular identifiers to normalize TCRbeta repertoire quantification. The public sequencing data were trimmed at Q25 with fastp and processed into clonotypes with MiXCR by TCRdb, which kept only in-frame beta chains. Rows are unified per CDR3 protein, each entry keeping the most common DNA and genes. This sample lists 540,000 or so distinct CDR3 sequences; approximately 22% were detected once. The ten largest clones capture 12% to 15% of the sample.

The chain is assembled from TRBV12-3 or TRBV12-4 and TRBJ2-7; TRBD1 fits 10 bases in the junction. Specimen: PBMCs, mostly from graft donor cells, collected 360 days after TCRalphabeta/CD19-depleted stem cell transplant. The TCR originated in a boy in the first two years of life who had a stem cell transplant for acute myeloid leukemia, so the T cells may come from the graft donor. CDR3 sequence: CASSPVGQGHRDIHEQYF. In nucleotide form, the sequence is TGTGCCAGCAGTCCTGTGGGACAGGGGCACAGGGACATCCACGAGCAGTACTTC.